These 22 T cell receptor beta chains originate from one sample sequenced in a study of cytomegalovirus exposure and HLA in healthy donors. It was with 60 Vbeta and 13 Jbeta primers that the PCR ran. Data came from immunoSEQ multiplex PCR; TCRdb stores just in-frame clones and leaves some out. The sample totals roughly 110,000 clones. Sequencing input: PBMCs. The receptors stem from a man under 40 in good health and CMV-seronegative.

J is TRBJ2-2 and V is TRBV28; D is unresolved. Trimming cost V 6 bases and J 3 bases, with 17 bases left between them. The germline CDR1 and CDR2 sequences are MDHEN and SYDVKM. This CDR3 spans 16 amino acids. The chain's CDR3 is CASSPGSDGHTGELFF. The CDR3 DNA is TGTGCCAGCAGCCCCGGGTCCGACGGTCACACCGGGGAGCTGTTTTTT.

The genes are TRBV18 and TRBJ2-2; 10 bases map to TRBD2. The CDR3 extends over 17 amino acids. The J segment lost 5 bases and the V segment lost 3 bases, leaving 9 bases of the junction unmatched. CDR1 and CDR2 from the germline V gene are KGHSH and LQKENI. Here the CDR3 DNA reads TGTGCCAGCTCACCTCTACCTAGCGGGGGATTTACCGGGGAGCTGTTTTTT. It yields the protein CASSPLPSGGFTGELFF.

A remark on this clone: Other DNA sequences of this sample code for an identical CDR3. The chain employs TRBV5-1 and TRBJ1-5; D is perhaps TRBD1 (5 bases). Trimming removed 4 bases at V and 0 bases at J, with 11 bases between. The CDR3 loop spans 15 amino acids. Germline-derived CDR1 and CDR2 are SGHRS and YFSETQ. CDR3: CASSPGTGSNQPQHF. The CDR3 coding sequence is TGCGCCAGCAGCCCGGGGACTGGTAGCAATCAGCCCCAGCATTTT.

The V call is TRBV30, the J call TRBJ1-2; D remains ambiguous. Germline V gene data show CDR1 as GTSNPN and CDR2 as SVGIG (reference sequence). This CDR3 has 14 residues. With 2 bases removed from V and 0 bases from J, the gap between germline ends came to 10 bases. The CDR3 here is CAWSYLLANYGYTF. The CDR3 coding sequence is TGTGCCTGGAGTTATTTGTTAGCTAACTATGGCTACACCTTC.

The chain recombines TRBV7-2 with TRBJ2-7, with 7 bases identical to TRBD1. Germline V gene lookup returns CDR1 SGHTA and CDR2 FQGNSA. This CDR3 is built from 13 residues. The J segment lost 2 bases and the V segment lost 5 bases, leaving 3 bases of the junction unmatched. In nucleotides, the CDR3 is TGTGCCAGCAGCCTCACAGGGGCCTACGAGCAGTACTTC. It specifies CASSLTGAYEQYF.

The chain employs TRBV5-6 and TRBJ2-7, with a possible D match to TRBD2 (5 bases). CDR3 length equals 12 residues. Trimming shortened V by 4 bases and J by 6 bases, and 11 bases separated the two germline ends. CDR1 and CDR2 from the germline V gene are SGHDT and YYEEEE. CDR3 nucleotide sequence: TGTGCCAGCAGCGTCCCCGGAGGCGAGCAGTACTTC. Translating it yields CASSVPGGEQYF.

J is TRBJ1-1 and V is TRBV5-1; the match to TRBD1 covers 8 bases. This CDR3 comprises 13 residues. V lost 7 bases, J lost 1 base, and 3 bases stayed unmatched. The V gene's germline CDR1 is SGHRS and CDR2 YFSETQ. CDR3 sequence: CASLGQGNTEAFF. The CDR3 nucleotides read TGCGCCAGCCTTGGACAGGGGAACACTGAAGCTTTCTTT.

The chain has TRBV7-9 and TRBJ1-1; the match to TRBD1 covers 9 bases. V dropped 5 bases and J dropped 11; count of bases not matched to a gene: 15. The CDR3 is made up of 15 amino acids. The germline gives CDR1 SEHNR, CDR2 FQNEAQ (reference sequence). The CDR3 sequence: CASSQIYRGHRGAFF. The CDR3 DNA sequence: TGTGCCAGCAGCCAAATCTACAGGGGGCATCGGGGGGCTTTCTTT.

The chain couples TRBV6-6 to TRBJ1-2, with a possible D match to TRBD1 (5 bases). The CDR3 has 13 amino acids. Trimming took 3 bases from V and 1 from J, leaving 6 bases between them. CDR1 and CDR2 (germline): MNHNY, SVGAGI (reference sequence). In nucleotides, the CDR3 is TGTGCCAGCAGTTATGACAGTAACTATGGCTACACCTTC. This sequence encodes CASSYDSNYGYTF.

The chain combines TRBV7-9 with TRBJ2-7; perhaps TRBD2 as D (7 bases). The V gene lost 1 base and the J gene lost 3 bases, with 16 bases spanning the gap. The CDR3 contains 16 residues. CDR1 SEHNR and CDR2 FQNEAQ come from the germline V gene (reference sequence). DNA for the CDR3: TGTGCCAGCAGCTTAGAGGCGAGGGGGGGATTCTACGAGCAGTACTTC. Translation: CASSLEARGGFYEQYF.

This rearrangement joins TRBV10-3 to TRBJ1-1; unclear D gene. There are 13 residues in the CDR3. Trimming stripped 6 bases from V and 0 bases from J, with 8 bases between. Germline CDR1 ENHRY, CDR2 SYGVKD. This CDR3 is CAISLGLNTEAFF. In DNA, the CDR3 is TGTGCCATCAGCCTCGGGTTGAACACTGAAGCTTTCTTT.

This rearrangement joins TRBV5-3 to TRBJ2-3; maybe TRBD1 (6 bases). TRBV5-3 is assigned to the ORF class and has an uncertain function. The V and J ends lost 0 bases and 1 base respectively, with 6 bases between them. The CDR3 spans 14 residues. In nucleotides, the CDR3 is TGTGCCAGAAGCTTGGACAGGGGCACAGATACGCAGTATTTT. Translating it yields CARSLDRGTDTQYF.

As regards this clone: Other DNA variants within this sample encode the same CDR3. Written as DNA, the CDR3 is TGCGCCAGCAGCTTGGGACTAGCGGGGGGGAATGAGCAGTTCTTC. Translated, it gives CASSLGLAGGNEQFF. This chain connects TRBV5-1 to TRBJ2-1; TRBD2 aligns across 14 bases. The CDR3 is made up of 15 amino acids. The V segment lost 0 bases and the J segment 7 bases; nucleotides outside the gene matches: 0. Germline CDR1 reads SGHRS; CDR2 reads YFSETQ.

V gene TRBV5-4 combines with J gene TRBJ1-2; D may be TRBD1 (6 bases). The CDR3 totals 14 residues. Looked up from germline, CDR1 is SGHNT and CDR2 is YYREEE (reference sequence). Trimming took off 2 bases at V and 6 bases at J, with 14 bases between the two ends. In nucleotides, the CDR3 is TGTGCCAGCAGCTTTGGGGGCTTTTTAGATGGCTACACCTTC. Residues: CASSFGGFLDGYTF.

The V and J genes are TRBV13 and TRBJ2-7, with D perhaps matching TRBD2 (5 bases). The V gene lost 0 bases and the J gene lost 5 bases, with 11 bases spanning the gap. This CDR3 region has 14 residues. The V gene's germline CDR1 is PRHDT and CDR2 FYEKMQ (reference sequence). The CDR3 nucleotides are TGTGCCAGCAGCTTAGGCCCGGGGAGCGACGAGCAGTACTTC. Its translation is CASSLGPGSDEQYF. Variable domain in full (rest from reference TRBV13 and TRBJ2-7): AAGVIQSPRHLIKEKRETATLKCYPIPRHDTVYWYQQGPGQDPQFLISFYEKMQSDKGSIPDRFSAQQFSDYHSELNMSSLELGDSALYFCASSLGPGSDEQYFGPGTRLTVT.

The chain uses TRBV5-4 and TRBJ1-2; 8 bases map to TRBD1. Per the germline V gene, CDR1 is SGHNT and CDR2 is YYREEE (reference sequence). J lost 5 bases, V lost 4 bases, and 10 bases had no gene match. The length of the CDR3 is 15 residues. The chain's CDR3 is CASSPDRDRGYGYTF. The CDR3 DNA reads TGTGCCAGCAGCCCGGACAGGGACCGTGGGTATGGCTACACCTTC.

This chain uses TRBV5-6 with TRBJ2-1; a weak D match, TRBD2 (6 bases). The V gene's germline CDR1 is SGHDT and CDR2 YYEEEE. This CDR3 contains 14 residues. V was shortened by 4 bases and J by 4 bases, with 12 bases between the two germline ends. CDR3 loop: CASSPGLKYNEQFF. In DNA, the CDR3 is TGTGCCAGCAGCCCGGGACTGAAATACAATGAGCAGTTCTTC.

The genes are TRBV25-1 and TRBJ2-5; 13 nucleotides match TRBD2. Germline V CDR1 and CDR2: MGHDK, SYGVNS. V lost 2 bases to trimming and J lost 4 bases; unmatched junction nucleotides: 1. This CDR3 comprises 15 residues. CDR3 bases: TGTGCCAGCAGTGAAGGACTAGCGGGGGCAGAGACCCAGTACTTC. It specifies CASSEGLAGAETQYF. The full variable domain, its missing parts supplied by reference TRBV25-1 and TRBJ2-5, is EADIYQTPRYLVIGTGKKITLECSQTMGHDKMYWYQQDPGMELHLIHYSYGVNSTEKGDLSSESTVSRIRTEHFPLTLESARPSHTSQYLCASSEGLAGAETQYFGPGTRLLVL.

This chain links TRBV5-1 with TRBJ2-2; TRBD1 agrees at 10 bases. Germline V gene sequence: CDR1 SGHRS, CDR2 YFSETQ. V gave up 4 bases and J gave up 4 bases; unmatched junction bases: 7. The CDR3 has 16 residues. Here the CDR3 reads CASSPNRDRGTGELFF. In DNA form, the CDR3 reads TGCGCCAGCAGCCCAAACCGGGACAGGGGCACCGGGGAGCTGTTTTTT.

The genes are TRBV2 and TRBJ1-6, with a weak D call TRBD1 (6 bases). Trimming took off 3 bases at V and 7 bases at J, with 13 bases between the two ends. The CDR3 loop spans 15 amino acids. The V gene's germline CDR1 is SNHLY and CDR2 FYNNEI. The CDR3 protein is CASSDLGARNSPLHF. CDR3 DNA: TGTGCCAGCAGTGATCTGGGGGCGCGGAATTCACCCCTCCACTTT.

This chain joins TRBV5-5 and TRBJ2-7; D perhaps matches TRBD2 (5 bases). Germline CDR1 SGHKS, CDR2 YYEKEE (reference sequence). The CDR3 sequence is 12 residues long. V lost 4 bases and J 5 bases, leaving 10 bases between the germline ends. CDR3 amino acids: CASSRTQDEQYF. In nucleotides, the CDR3 is TGTGCCAGCAGCCGGACTCAAGACGAGCAGTACTTC.

The chain recombines TRBV7-9 with TRBJ1-3, with D hard to call. CDR3 size: 13 residues. V was clipped by 4 bases and J by 0 bases, with 4 bases between them. Germline assignment: CDR1 SEHNR and CDR2 FQNEAQ (reference sequence). CDR3 sequence reads: CASSSSSGNTIYF. The CDR3 DNA reads as TGTGCCAGCAGCTCCTCCTCTGGAAACACCATATATTTT.